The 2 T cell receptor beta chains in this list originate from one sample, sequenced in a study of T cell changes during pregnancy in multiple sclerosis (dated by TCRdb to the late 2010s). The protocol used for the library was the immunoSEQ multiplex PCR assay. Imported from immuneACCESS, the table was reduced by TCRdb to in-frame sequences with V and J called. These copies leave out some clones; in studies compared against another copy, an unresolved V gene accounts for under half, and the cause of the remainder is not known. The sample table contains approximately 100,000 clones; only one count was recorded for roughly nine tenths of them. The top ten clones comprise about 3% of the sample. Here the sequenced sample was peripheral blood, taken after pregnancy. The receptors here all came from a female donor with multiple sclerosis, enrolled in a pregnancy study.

The CDR3 DNA follows: TGTGCCACCATCCCCCGGACAGGGTTCAACAATGAGCAGTTCTTC. Translation: CATIPRTGFNNEQFF. The gene calls are TRBV27 and TRBJ2-1; the match to TRBD1 covers 8 bases. The CDR3 has 15 amino acids. The germline V gene encodes CDR1 MNHEY and CDR2 SMNVEV (reference sequence). V gave up 10 bases and J gave up 5 bases; unmatched junction bases: 13.

CDR3 bases: TGCGCCAGCAGCCGAGCCGAGTCTAATGAAAAACTGTTTTTT. Protein: CASSRAESNEKLFF. This chain connects TRBV4-1 to TRBJ1-4; D is ambiguous. V gave up 4 bases and J gave up 3 bases, with 9 bases separating them. The CDR3 consists of 14 residues. Germline assignment: CDR1 MGHRA and CDR2 YSYEKL.